This record covers a single TCR beta chain. Its specificity is not known. The ends were cut back, 4 bases at V and 0 bases at J, with 20 bases in the middle. This CDR3 comprises 17 residues. CDR1 SGHRS and CDR2 YFSETQ come from the germline V gene. The data were obtained in a study of cytomegalovirus exposure and HLA in healthy donors. The study's findings and limits: A later analysis associated around 17,000 TCR beta sequences with HLA alleles at a 0.05 false discovery rate.

Primers: 60 Vbeta forward and 13 Jbeta reverse. Clones were read by immunoSEQ multiplex PCR, and TCRdb kept only the in-frame ones, dropping some. The table has 180,000 or so clones, roughly three quarters seen once. The sample was PBMCs. The clonotype comes from a woman aged 25 to 39 in good health and CMV-seropositive. This chain joins TRBV5-1 and TRBJ2-7; tentatively, D is TRBD1 (6 bases). The CDR3 loop is CASSDVLQGTYSYEQYF. CDR3 sequence (DNA): TGCGCCAGCAGCGACGTACTTCAGGGGACCTACTCCTACGAGCAGTACTTC.